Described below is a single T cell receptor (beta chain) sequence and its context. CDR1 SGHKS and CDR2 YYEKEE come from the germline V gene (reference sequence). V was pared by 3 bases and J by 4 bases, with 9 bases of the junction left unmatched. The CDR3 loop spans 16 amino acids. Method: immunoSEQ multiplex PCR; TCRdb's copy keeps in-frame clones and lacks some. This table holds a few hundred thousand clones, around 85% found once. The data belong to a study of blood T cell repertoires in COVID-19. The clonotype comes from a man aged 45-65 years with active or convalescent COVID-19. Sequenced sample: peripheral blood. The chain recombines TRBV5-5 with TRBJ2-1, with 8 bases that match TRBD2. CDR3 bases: TGTGCCAGCAGCTCAAGGACTAGCAGACAGTACAATGAGCAGTTCTTC. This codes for CASSSRTSRQYNEQFF.